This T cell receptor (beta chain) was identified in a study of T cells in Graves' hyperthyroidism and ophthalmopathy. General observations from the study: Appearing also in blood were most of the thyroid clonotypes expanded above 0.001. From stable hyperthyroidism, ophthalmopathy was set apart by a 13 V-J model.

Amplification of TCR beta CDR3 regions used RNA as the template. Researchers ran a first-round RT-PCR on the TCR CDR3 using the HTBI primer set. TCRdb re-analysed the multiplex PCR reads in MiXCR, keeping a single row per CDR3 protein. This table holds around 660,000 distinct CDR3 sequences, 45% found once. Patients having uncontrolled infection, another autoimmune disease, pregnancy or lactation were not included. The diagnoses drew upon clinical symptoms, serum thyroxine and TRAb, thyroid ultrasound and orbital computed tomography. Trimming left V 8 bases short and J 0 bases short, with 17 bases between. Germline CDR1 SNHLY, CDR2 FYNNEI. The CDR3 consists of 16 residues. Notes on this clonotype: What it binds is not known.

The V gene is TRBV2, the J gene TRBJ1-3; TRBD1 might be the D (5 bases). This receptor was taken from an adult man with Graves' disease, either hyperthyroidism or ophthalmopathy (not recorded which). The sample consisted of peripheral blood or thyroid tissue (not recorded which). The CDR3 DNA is TGTGCCAGCTCAAAAGAGGGGTTCATCTCTGGAAACACCATATATTTT. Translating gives CASSKEGFISGNTIYF.